The entry below gives a single T cell receptor (beta chain) sequence along with its context. Its antigen is not known. The data stem from a study of T-cell memory formation after mild COVID-19. The wider study: TCR clusters were mostly confined to one donor each. Study-level points and caveats: CD4/CD8 balance held among clones contracting day 15 to 85, and later expanders leaned CD4+.

One entry per CDR3 protein results from TCRdb running MiXCR on the 5' RACE reads. The sample has some 300,000 distinct CDR3 sequences; 20% are singletons. Germline V gene sequence: CDR1 SGHTA, CDR2 FQGNSA. The CDR3 consists of 15 residues. V shed 1 base and J shed 3 bases, with 12 bases lying between them. V and J are TRBV7-2 and TRBJ1-2; D may be TRBD1 (6 bases). This receptor was taken from a man younger than 35 who had mild COVID-19 (a few samples of this study predate the infection). Cell type and time point are not known. The sample comprised PBMCs or a T cell subset sorted from them (not recorded which). CDR3 sequence: CASSLVLRGHYGYTF. As DNA, the CDR3 is TGTGCCAGCAGCTTAGTCCTGCGGGGGCACTATGGCTACACCTTC.